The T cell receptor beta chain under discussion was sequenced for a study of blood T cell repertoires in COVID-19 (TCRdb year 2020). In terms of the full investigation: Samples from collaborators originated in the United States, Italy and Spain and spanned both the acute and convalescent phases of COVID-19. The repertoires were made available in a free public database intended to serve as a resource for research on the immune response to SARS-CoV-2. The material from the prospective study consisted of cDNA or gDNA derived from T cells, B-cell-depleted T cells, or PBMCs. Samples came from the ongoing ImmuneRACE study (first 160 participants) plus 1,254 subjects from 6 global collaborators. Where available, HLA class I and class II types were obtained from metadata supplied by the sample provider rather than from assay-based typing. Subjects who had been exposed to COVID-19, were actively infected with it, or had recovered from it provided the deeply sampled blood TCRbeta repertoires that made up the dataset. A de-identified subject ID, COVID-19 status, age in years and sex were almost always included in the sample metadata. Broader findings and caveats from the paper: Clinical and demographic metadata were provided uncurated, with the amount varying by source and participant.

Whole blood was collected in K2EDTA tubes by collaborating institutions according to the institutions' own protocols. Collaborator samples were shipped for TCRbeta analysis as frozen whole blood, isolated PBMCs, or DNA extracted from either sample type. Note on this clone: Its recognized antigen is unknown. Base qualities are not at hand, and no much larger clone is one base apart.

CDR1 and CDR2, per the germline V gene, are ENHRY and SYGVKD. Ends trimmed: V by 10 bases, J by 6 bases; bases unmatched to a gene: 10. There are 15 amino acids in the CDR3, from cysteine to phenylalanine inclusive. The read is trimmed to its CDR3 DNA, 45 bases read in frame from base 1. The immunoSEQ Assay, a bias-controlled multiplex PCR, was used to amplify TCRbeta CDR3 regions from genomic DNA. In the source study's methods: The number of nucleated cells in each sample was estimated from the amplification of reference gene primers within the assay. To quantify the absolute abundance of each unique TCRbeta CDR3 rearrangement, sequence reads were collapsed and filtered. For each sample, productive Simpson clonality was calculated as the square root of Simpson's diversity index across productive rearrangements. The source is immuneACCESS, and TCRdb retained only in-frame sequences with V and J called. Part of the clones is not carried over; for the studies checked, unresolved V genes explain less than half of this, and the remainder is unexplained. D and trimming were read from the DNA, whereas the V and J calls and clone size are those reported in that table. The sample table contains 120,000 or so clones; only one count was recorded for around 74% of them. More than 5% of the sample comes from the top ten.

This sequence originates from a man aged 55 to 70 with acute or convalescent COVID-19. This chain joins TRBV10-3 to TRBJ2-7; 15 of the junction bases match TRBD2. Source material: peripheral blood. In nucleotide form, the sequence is TGTGCCACCGGGACTAGCGGGAGGTCCCTATTCGAGCAGTACTTC. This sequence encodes CATGTSGRSLFEQYF.